The next 22 T cell receptor beta chains were all read from a single sample in a study of cytomegalovirus exposure and HLA in healthy donors. Amplification used 60 Vbeta primers and 13 Jbeta primers. Data came from immunoSEQ multiplex PCR; TCRdb stores just in-frame clones and leaves some out. The table shows about 230,000 clones, with roughly 91% occurring only once. Sequencing was performed on PBMCs. These TCRs come from a woman aged 18-29 years in good health and CMV-seronegative.

This clone was counted a few times. The rearrangement uses TRBV4-2 and TRBJ2-1, with D possibly matching TRBD1 (5 bases). Trimming removed 4 bases from V and 2 bases from J, with 12 bases in between. The CDR3 consists of 15 residues. Per germline, CDR1 LGHNA and CDR2 YNFKEQ. The CDR3 protein is CASSPQGGAYNEQFF. For the CDR3, the DNA is TGTGCCAGCAGCCCCCAGGGTGGTGCCTACAATGAGCAGTTCTTC.

This clone was found once. This chain joins TRBV6-1 and TRBJ2-3; 9 nucleotides align to TRBD2. V lost 0 bases and J lost 5; bases outside the gene matches: 0. The CDR3 length is 14 residues. Germline V gives CDR1 MNHNS, CDR2 SASEGT. The CDR3 DNA reads TGTGCCAGCAGTGAAGCGCGGGGGGGAGATACGCAGTATTTT. Its protein product is CASSEARGGDTQYF.

The V gene is TRBV7-3, the J gene TRBJ2-1, with a tentative D call TRBD2 (6 bases). This CDR3 is built from 13 residues. With 3 bases removed from V and 9 bases from J, the gap between germline ends came to 12 bases. The germline V gene has CDR1 SGHTA and CDR2 FQGTGA. The CDR3 here is CASSLGGGTEQFF. The CDR3 bases are TGTGCCAGCAGCTTGGGGGGAGGAACTGAGCAGTTCTTC.

The chain links TRBV5-5 to TRBJ1-5; D remains ambiguous. The CDR3 covers 15 residues. From germline, CDR1 is SGHKS and CDR2 YYEKEE (reference sequence). V was shortened by 0 bases and J by 6 bases, with 13 bases between the two germline ends. The CDR3 region is CASSLETGNGQPQHF. The CDR3 DNA is TGTGCCAGCAGCTTGGAAACCGGGAATGGTCAGCCCCAGCATTTT.

The chain carries TRBV5-1 and TRBJ2-1; 14 nucleotides match TRBD2. Germline V gives CDR1 SGHRS, CDR2 YFSETQ. The CDR3 is 18 residues long. V shed 0 bases and J 2 bases; nucleotides not matched to a gene: 4. Here the CDR3 reads CASSLGGTSGGTYNEQFF. CDR3 sequence (DNA): TGCGCCAGCAGCTTGGGGGGGACTAGCGGGGGTACCTACAATGAGCAGTTCTTC.

This chain connects TRBV7-9 to TRBJ1-1; D remains unclear. The CDR3 sequence is 13 residues long. Trimming shortened V by 5 bases and J by 6 bases, and 13 bases separated the two germline ends. Germline V gives CDR1 SEHNR, CDR2 FQNEAQ (reference sequence). CDR3 amino acids: CASSLVGRAEAFF. The CDR3 region has the DNA TGTGCCAGCAGCCTCGTTGGCCGGGCTGAAGCTTTCTTT. The full variable domain, completed using reference TRBV7-9 and TRBJ1-1, is DTGVSQNPRHKITKRGQNVTFRCDPISEHNRLYWYRQTLGQGPEFLTYFQNEAQLEKSRLLSDRFSAERPKGSFSTLEIQRTEQGDSAMYLCASSLVGRAEAFFGQGTRLTVV.

The V and J genes are TRBV18 and TRBJ1-4, with D perhaps matching TRBD1 (5 bases). Trimming removed 6 bases at V and 8 bases at J, with 10 bases between. CDR1 is KGHSH, CDR2 LQKENI, per germline. This CDR3 spans 12 amino acids. In nucleotides, the CDR3 is TGTGCCAGCTCGGGGACTGGGGAAAAACTGTTTTTT. It translates to CASSGTGEKLFF.

The rearrangement links TRBV7-8 to TRBJ2-2; D ambiguous. Looked up from germline, CDR1 is SGHVS and CDR2 is FQNEAQ. The ends were cut back, 2 bases at V and 8 bases at J, with 24 bases in the middle. This CDR3 comprises 18 residues. Here the CDR3 DNA reads TGTGCCAGCAGCTTATTGGTTCTCCGACGGAGCCTTCCGGGGGAGCTGTTTTTT. Its translation is CASSLLVLRRSLPGELFF.

The chain couples TRBV27 to TRBJ1-3; D may be TRBD1 (6 bases). The CDR3 contains 15 residues. Trimming removed 6 bases from V and 2 bases from J, with 14 bases in between. Germline CDR1 reads MNHEY; CDR2 reads SMNVEV (reference sequence). This CDR3 reads CASSQQGRTGNTIYF. CDR3 coding DNA: TGTGCCAGCAGCCAACAGGGCCGGACTGGAAACACCATATATTTT.

The rearrangement uses TRBV19 and TRBJ2-3, with 12 nucleotides matching TRBD2. The CDR3 spans 17 residues. The V gene end was trimmed by 2 bases and the J gene end by 2 bases; junction bases not matched to a gene: 5. CDR1 LNHDA and CDR2 SQIVND come from the germline V gene (reference sequence). The DNA of the CDR3 is TGTGCCAGTAGTATATCACTAGCGGGAGGAGTCACAGATACGCAGTATTTT. As protein: CASSISLAGGVTDTQYF.

This clone has just one count. Other DNA sequences from this sample encode an identical CDR3 as well. The gene calls are TRBV5-1 and TRBJ2-1; 7 bases line up with TRBD1. CDR3 size: 15 residues. Looked up from germline, CDR1 is SGHRS and CDR2 is YFSETQ. Trimming took 0 bases from V and 2 from J; bases not matched to a gene: 2. The CDR3 reads CASSLEGTAYNEQFF. The CDR3 coding sequence is TGCGCCAGCAGCTTGGAGGGGACAGCCTACAATGAGCAGTTCTTC. Based on the CDR3 plus reference TRBV5-1 and TRBJ2-1, the full variable domain is KAGVTQTPRYLIKTRGQQVTLSCSPISGHRSVSWYQQTPGQGLQFLFEYFSETQRNKGNFPGRFSGRQFSNSRSEMNVSTLELGDSALYLCASSLEGTAYNEQFFGPGTRLTVL.

The V and J genes are TRBV10-1 and TRBJ2-2; D is perhaps TRBD1 (5 bases). Trimming cost V 3 bases and J 7 bases, with 15 bases left between them. The CDR3 runs 15 residues. The germline V gene has CDR1 WNHNN and CDR2 SYGVQD (reference sequence). The CDR3 sequence is CASSEQQGIGGELFF. CDR3 DNA sequence: TGCGCCAGCAGTGAACAGCAGGGTATTGGCGGGGAGCTGTTTTTT.

V and J are TRBV10-1 and TRBJ2-7; no clear D. The CDR3 totals 12 residues. Trimming shortened V by 8 bases and J by 0 bases, and 8 bases separated the two germline ends. Per the germline V gene, CDR1 is WNHNN and CDR2 is SYGVQD (reference sequence). The CDR3 DNA is TGCGCCAGCCTCGGTAGCTCCTACGAGCAGTACTTC. This sequence encodes CASLGSSYEQYF.

The chain combines TRBV10-1 with TRBJ2-3; D might be TRBD2 (6 bases). Trimming cost V 8 bases and J 6 bases, with 24 bases left between them. CDR3 size: 16 residues. Germline V gene sequence: CDR1 WNHNN, CDR2 SYGVQD (reference sequence). DNA for the CDR3: TGCGCCAGCTCGCCCGTGGGGGGAGTCCTCTCGGATACGCAGTATTTT. This gives the protein CASSPVGGVLSDTQYF.

This clone was found a few times. The V gene is TRBV19, the J gene TRBJ1-1; TRBD1 matches at 9 bases. V gave up 6 bases and J gave up 1 base; unmatched junction bases: 6. From germline, CDR1 is LNHDA and CDR2 SQIVND (reference sequence). This CDR3 region has 15 residues. The CDR3 DNA follows: TGTGCCAGTAGGCCGGGACAGGGTAAGAACACTGAAGCTTTCTTT. It codes for CASRPGQGKNTEAFF.

The J gene is TRBJ1-2, the V gene TRBV5-5; TRBD1 matches at 11 bases. Trimming cost V 0 bases and J 5 bases; bases outside gene matches: 9. Germline CDR1 is SGHKS and CDR2 is YYEKEE (reference sequence). This CDR3 contains 17 residues. DNA for the CDR3: TGTGCCAGCAGCTTGGCTCGGACAGGGGGCGTCGGGTATGGCTACACCTTC. It is translated as CASSLARTGGVGYGYTF.

V and J are TRBV18 and TRBJ2-7; possibly TRBD1 for D (6 bases). This CDR3 is built from 20 residues. V was trimmed by 8 bases and J by 3 bases, leaving 35 bases between them. Per the germline V gene, CDR1 is KGHSH and CDR2 is LQKENI. The CDR3 spells CASPGSPYWGPIEKNYEQYF. For the CDR3, the DNA is TGTGCCAGCCCTGGTTCCCCGTATTGGGGGCCCATTGAAAAGAACTACGAGCAGTACTTC.

The DNA of the CDR3 is TGCACCAGCAGCCCCTCTTCCGGGACTAGCGGGAAATCGAGCTACGAGCAGTACTTC. Translating gives CTSSPSSGTSGKSSYEQYF. The V gene is TRBV1, the J gene TRBJ2-5; TRBD2 is the table's D call and was not checked against the DNA. Gene TRBJ2-7 matches the end of the DNA better, so the J call may be wrong. TRBV1 is an annotated pseudogene. This CDR3 is built from 19 residues.

J is TRBJ1-4 and V is TRBV5-1; TRBD1 agrees at 7 bases. The CDR3 is made up of 17 amino acids. V was clipped by 0 bases and J by 7 bases; unmatched bases: 12. Germline V gene lookup returns CDR1 SGHRS and CDR2 YFSETQ. CDR3 DNA sequence: TGCGCCAGCAGCTTGGAGACCGGGACAGTCAACGGTGAAAAACTGTTTTTT. Residues: CASSLETGTVNGEKLFF.

The rearrangement links TRBV4-1 to TRBJ2-3, with 14 bases identical to TRBD2. Looked up from germline, CDR1 is MGHRA and CDR2 is YSYEKL. The CDR3 is made up of 18 amino acids. V lost 1 base and J lost 8; bases outside the gene matches: 11. The CDR3 is CASSQVETSGGVSATQYF. CDR3 in DNA: TGCGCCAGCAGCCAAGTCGAGACTAGCGGGGGGGTTTCGGCTACGCAGTATTTT.

Remarks on this clone: A junction end diverges from the germline sequence, so it may reflect a read error. The genes are TRBV4-2 and TRBJ2-3; D not certain. CDR1 is LGHNA, CDR2 YNFKEQ, per germline. The CDR3 runs to 15 residues. The CDR3 coding sequence is TGTGCCAGCAGCGAAGAGGAGTCTAGTACAAATACGCAGTATTTT. Encoded protein: CASSEEESSTNTQYF.

Of note for this clone: One junction end disagrees with the germline gene, perhaps due to a read error. Other DNA sequences in this specimen translate into the identical CDR3. The chain has TRBV5-4 and TRBJ1-1, with D maybe TRBD1 (5 bases). This CDR3 comprises 13 residues. CDR1 SGHNT and CDR2 YYREEE come from the germline V gene (reference sequence). The DNA for the CDR3 is TGTGCCAGCAGCCCCGCGGGGGTCACTGAAGCTTTCTTC. Translating it yields CASSPAGVTEAFF.